Listed below are T cell receptor beta chains from one sample, sequenced in a study of cytomegalovirus exposure and HLA in healthy donors. The method was immunoSEQ multiplex PCR; TCRdb's version includes in-frame clones alone and lacks a portion of them. This table has approximately 120,000 clones, roughly 10% appearing once. The sequencing input was PBMCs. The receptor set was obtained from a woman between 18 and 29 years old in good health and CMV-seropositive. Both conserved end residues are part of each CDR3. The D gene is left open where the match is weak. Clone size is not always given. Where it is, it says once, few, many or a class for expanded clones.

12	few	-	TRBV7-9	TRBJ2-1	CASSEPDLEQFF	TGTGCCAGCAGCGAGCCGGACTTAGAGCAGTTCTTC
15	-	-	TRBV7-2	TRBJ2-7	CASSLDGSDYYEQYF	TGTGCCAGCAGCTTAGACGGGTCAGATTACTACGAGCAGTACTTC
14	-	TRBD1	TRBV15	TRBJ2-7	CATSIGQGAYEQYF	TGTGCCACCAGCATAGGACAGGGGGCTTACGAGCAGTACTTC
15	few	TRBD1	TRBV5-4	TRBJ2-2	CASSRWTGDTGELFF	TGTGCCAGCAGCCGATGGACAGGTGACACCGGGGAGCTGTTTTTT
14	once	TRBD2	TRBV10-3	TRBJ2-1	CAISGGVADNEQFF	TGTGCCATCTCCGGGGGGGTAGCGGACAATGAGCAGTTCTTC
14	-	TRBD1	TRBV6-4	TRBJ1-2	CASSATGGSYGYTF	TGTGCCAGCAGTGCAACAGGGGGAAGCTATGGCTACACCTTC
17	few	-	TRBV7-8	TRBJ2-3	CASQQPLGGPDSDTQYF	TGTGCCAGCCAACAACCCTTGGGGGGGCCCGATTCAGATACGCAGTATTTT
14	few	TRBD2	TRBV6-5	TRBJ2-5	CASRGLAGGETQYF	TGTGCCAGCAGGGGACTAGCGGGAGGTGAGACCCAGTACTTC
15	-	-	TRBV2	TRBJ1-4	CASRRGMSTNEKLFF	TGTGCCAGCAGGCGGGGGATGAGCACTAATGAAAAACTGTTTTTT
14	-	-	TRBV5-4	TRBJ2-5	CASSPSGTQETQYF	TGTGCCAGCAGTCCCTCCGGGACTCAAGAGACCCAGTACTTC
17	-	-	TRBV6-1	TRBJ1-2	CASSEDRAGLGNYGYTF	TGTGCCAGCAGTGAAGACAGGGCCGGACTCGGGAACTATGGCTACACCTTC
14	few	-	TRBV2	TRBJ2-5	CAQRGGEAQETQYF	TGTGCGCAGCGAGGGGGGGAGGCCCAAGAGACCCAGTACTTC
13	few	-	TRBV19	TRBJ2-3	CASSEGGTDTQYF	TGTGCCAGTAGTGAGGGGGGCACAGATACGCAGTATTTT
15	-	TRBD2	TRBV5-6	TRBJ2-3	CASSGTRLHTDTQYF	TGTGCCAGCAGTGGGACTAGATTACACACAGATACGCAGTATTTT
12	few	-	TRBV12-2	TRBJ1-4	CASRNIRGKLFF	TGTGCAAGTCGCAACATAAGGGGTAAACTGTTTTTT
14	few	-	TRBV6-5	TRBJ2-3	CASSYFPSTDTQYF	TGTGCCAGCAGTTACTTCCCTAGCACAGATACGCAGTATTTT
13	few	-	TRBV5-4	TRBJ1-1	CASSRTRNTEAFF	TGTGCCAGCAGCAGGACACGGAACACTGAAGCTTTCTTT
15	-	TRBD1	TRBV19	TRBJ1-5	CASSLLTGGYQPQHF	TGTGCCAGTAGCTTACTAACAGGGGGGTATCAGCCCCAGCATTTT
15	few	TRBD1	TRBV4-2	TRBJ1-1	CASSQDGTGGVEAFF	TGTGCCAGCAGCCAAGATGGGACAGGGGGAGTAGAAGCTTTCTTT
20	-	-	TRBV29-1	TRBJ1-1	CSVDMYGVSSDGGLNTEAFF	TGCAGCGTTGATATGTACGGTGTTTCCTCAGACGGGGGGCTGAACACTGAAGCTTTCTTT
12	-	-	TRBV10-3	TRBJ2-7	CAISPDTYEQYF	TGTGCCATCAGCCCGGACACCTACGAGCAGTACTTC
16	few	-	TRBV19	TRBJ2-5	CASTHKGLSLPETQYF	TGTGCCAGTACCCATAAGGGACTTTCACTCCCAGAGACCCAGTACTTC
15	many	-	TRBV18	TRBJ2-1	CASSPTLEGLNEQFF	TGTGCCAGCTCACCGACCTTAGAGGGCCTCAATGAGCAGTTCTTC
15	-	TRBD2	TRBV4-1	TRBJ2-1	CASSRLAGAGNEQFF	TGCGCCAGCAGCCGACTAGCGGGAGCAGGTAATGAGCAGTTCTTC
15	-	-	TRBV28	TRBJ1-5	CASSNQGRLNQPQHF	TGTGCCAGCTCAAATCAGGGGAGACTCAATCAGCCCCAGCATTTT
13	-	-	TRBV27	TRBJ1-1	CASSISDDNEAFF	TGTGCCAGCAGTATCTCAGATGATAATGAAGCTTTCTTT
17	-	TRBD1	TRBV7-9	TRBJ2-3	CASSLGFTDRGADTQYF	TGTGCCAGCAGCTTAGGGTTCACGGACAGGGGCGCAGATACGCAGTATTTT